Listed below are T cell receptor beta chains from one sample, sequenced in a study of cytomegalovirus exposure and HLA in healthy donors. Produced via immunoSEQ multiplex PCR; TCRdb's table is partial and in-frame only. The sample contains 15,000 to 20,000 clones, more than 60% of which appear only once. Sequenced input: PBMCs. These receptors were taken from a man younger than 35 in good health and CMV-seronegative. Both conserved end residues are part of each CDR3. Fields, in order: V gene, clone size, CDR3 length, J gene, D gene, CDR3 DNA, CDR3 protein. A D gene is named only where the DNA matches it firmly. The size of a clone is reported for some rows only, either as once, few or many, or as a class for expanded clones.

V gene: TRBV6-5; clone size: -; CDR3 length: 15; J gene: TRBJ2-7; D gene: -; CDR3 DNA: TGTGCCAGCAGCCGAACGGACGGGAGCTCCTACGAGCAGTACTTC; CDR3 protein: CASSRTDGSSYEQYF
V gene: TRBV30; clone size: -; CDR3 length: 14; J gene: TRBJ2-7; D gene: TRBD2; CDR3 DNA: TGTGCCTGGAGTGTAGTAGCGGGAGAGGACGAGCAGTACTTC; CDR3 protein: CAWSVVAGEDEQYF
V gene: TRBV6-1; clone size: -; CDR3 length: 14; J gene: TRBJ1-5; D gene: -; CDR3 DNA: TGTGCCAGCAGTGGTCACATGAGCAATCAGCCCCAGCATTTT; CDR3 protein: CASSGHMSNQPQHF
V gene: TRBV7-9; clone size: -; CDR3 length: 13; J gene: TRBJ2-7; D gene: -; CDR3 DNA: TGTGCCAGCAGCTTAGGGCGGTCCTACGAGCAGTACTTC; CDR3 protein: CASSLGRSYEQYF
V gene: TRBV30; clone size: -; CDR3 length: 13; J gene: TRBJ1-1; D gene: -; CDR3 DNA: TGTGCCTGGGGCCGCGACAGGAACACTGAAGCTTTCTTT; CDR3 protein: CAWGRDRNTEAFF
V gene: TRBV10-1; clone size: once; CDR3 length: 14; J gene: TRBJ2-1; D gene: -; CDR3 DNA: TGCGCCAGCAGTGACAGGTACCCCTACAATGAGCAGTTCTTC; CDR3 protein: CASSDRYPYNEQFF
V gene: TRBV7-2; clone size: once; CDR3 length: 14; J gene: TRBJ1-1; D gene: -; CDR3 DNA: TGTGCCAGCAGCTTTCCGGGATATGCCACTGAAGCTTTCTTT; CDR3 protein: CASSFPGYATEAFF
V gene: TRBV7-9; clone size: -; CDR3 length: 16; J gene: TRBJ1-1; D gene: TRBD1; CDR3 DNA: TGTGCCAGCAGCCTTCTACCGGGACAGGGGAACACTGAAGCTTTCTTT; CDR3 protein: CASSLLPGQGNTEAFF
V gene: TRBV4-2; clone size: once; CDR3 length: 18; J gene: TRBJ1-4; D gene: TRBD1; CDR3 DNA: TGTGCCAGCAGCCAGATGGCTCGGGAGGGGGCCTTCAATGAAAAACTGTTTTTT; CDR3 protein: CASSQMAREGAFNEKLFF
V gene: TRBV2; clone size: -; CDR3 length: 11; J gene: TRBJ2-5; D gene: -; CDR3 DNA: TGTGCCAGTCGCCGGCAAGAGACCCAGTACTTC; CDR3 protein: CASRRQETQYF
V gene: TRBV30; clone size: once; CDR3 length: 14; J gene: TRBJ1-1; D gene: -; CDR3 DNA: TGTGCCTGGAGTGAAGACAGCTGGGGCACTGAAGCTTTCTTT; CDR3 protein: CAWSEDSWGTEAFF
V gene: TRBV25-1; clone size: -; CDR3 length: 16; J gene: TRBJ1-5; D gene: -; CDR3 DNA: TGTGCCAGCAGTGATTCGTCGGGTGGAGGCAATCAGCCCCAGCATTTT; CDR3 protein: CASSDSSGGGNQPQHF
V gene: TRBV5-1; clone size: -; CDR3 length: 16; J gene: TRBJ2-3; D gene: -; CDR3 DNA: TGCGCCAGCAGCTTGGGAGCGGCTTTTAGCACAGATACGCAGTATTTT; CDR3 protein: CASSLGAAFSTDTQYF
V gene: TRBV5-8; clone size: -; CDR3 length: 15; J gene: TRBJ1-2; D gene: -; CDR3 DNA: TGTGCCAGCAGCTTTCGTAGGGGCGATAACTATGGCTACACCTTC; CDR3 protein: CASSFRRGDNYGYTF
V gene: TRBV7-2; clone size: -; CDR3 length: 12; J gene: TRBJ1-6; D gene: -; CDR3 DNA: TGTGCCAGCAGCTTACCCCCTGGGCGCCTCCACTTT; CDR3 protein: CASSLPPGRLHF
V gene: TRBV5-6; clone size: few; CDR3 length: 15; J gene: TRBJ1-4; D gene: -; CDR3 DNA: TGTGCCAGCAGTTCTGAGGGGGTATCGGGTGAAAAACTGTTTTTT; CDR3 protein: CASSSEGVSGEKLFF
V gene: TRBV5-6; clone size: -; CDR3 length: 14; J gene: TRBJ1-2; D gene: -; CDR3 DNA: TGTGCCAGCAGCTCTACGGGAGCCCCTAGGGGCTACACCTTC; CDR3 protein: CASSSTGAPRGYTF
V gene: TRBV29-1; clone size: -; CDR3 length: 13; J gene: TRBJ1-1; D gene: -; CDR3 DNA: TGCAGCGGGGACACAGGGCTGAACACTGAAGCTTTCTTT; CDR3 protein: CSGDTGLNTEAFF
V gene: TRBV29-1; clone size: -; CDR3 length: 11; J gene: TRBJ2-5; D gene: TRBD1; CDR3 DNA: TGCAGCGGAACAGGGGAGGAGACCCAGTACTTC; CDR3 protein: CSGTGEETQYF
V gene: TRBV30; clone size: -; CDR3 length: 14; J gene: TRBJ1-1; D gene: TRBD1; CDR3 DNA: TGTGCCTGGAGCCAGGGGGTAGGGGGCACTGAAGCTTTCTTT; CDR3 protein: CAWSQGVGGTEAFF
V gene: TRBV5-1; clone size: once; CDR3 length: 14; J gene: TRBJ1-2; D gene: TRBD1; CDR3 DNA: TGCGCCAGCAGGCGGACAGGGGATGGCTATGGCTACACCTTC; CDR3 protein: CASRRTGDGYGYTF
V gene: TRBV29-1; clone size: -; CDR3 length: 12; J gene: TRBJ1-1; D gene: -; CDR3 DNA: TGCAGCGCGGGATACCTGAACACTGAAGCTTTCTTT; CDR3 protein: CSAGYLNTEAFF
V gene: TRBV4-2; clone size: -; CDR3 length: 17; J gene: TRBJ1-6; D gene: -; CDR3 DNA: TGTGCCAGCAGCCAAGAGAGCGGGAGCTCCTATAATTCACCCCTCCACTTT; CDR3 protein: CASSQESGSSYNSPLHF
V gene: TRBV29-1; clone size: -; CDR3 length: 10; J gene: TRBJ1-2; D gene: -; CDR3 DNA: TGCAGCGTCTTCATCGGTGGCTACACCTTC; CDR3 protein: CSVFIGGYTF
V gene: TRBV6-1; clone size: -; CDR3 length: 14; J gene: TRBJ1-5; D gene: -; CDR3 DNA: TGTGCCAGCAGTGGGGAAGGGGGACGGCAGCCCCAGCATTTT; CDR3 protein: CASSGEGGRQPQHF
V gene: TRBV29-1; clone size: once; CDR3 length: 15; J gene: TRBJ1-1; D gene: TRBD1; CDR3 DNA: TGCAGCGCCCAAAGGGGCGGACAGGGGAACTTTGGAGCTTTCTTT; CDR3 protein: CSAQRGGQGNFGAFF
V gene: TRBV29-1; clone size: -; CDR3 length: 14; J gene: TRBJ1-5; D gene: -; CDR3 DNA: TGCAGCGTTGCGACAGCGAATAGCAATCAGCCCCAGCATTTT; CDR3 protein: CSVATANSNQPQHF
V gene: TRBV30; clone size: -; CDR3 length: 11; J gene: TRBJ1-1; D gene: -; CDR3 DNA: TGTGCCTGGAGTGAACAGCCGGTAGCTTTCTTT; CDR3 protein: CAWSEQPVAFF
V gene: TRBV7-8; clone size: -; CDR3 length: 14; J gene: TRBJ2-7; D gene: TRBD2; CDR3 DNA: TGTGCCAGCAGCTTACGGGAGGGGACCTACGAGCAGTACTTC; CDR3 protein: CASSLREGTYEQYF
V gene: TRBV11-3; clone size: -; CDR3 length: 13; J gene: TRBJ2-2; D gene: -; CDR3 DNA: TGTGCCAGCAGCCCCCGGGGGTCCGGGGAGCTGTTTTTT; CDR3 protein: CASSPRGSGELFF
V gene: TRBV6-5; clone size: -; CDR3 length: 11; J gene: TRBJ1-2; D gene: TRBD1; CDR3 DNA: TGTGCCAGCGGACAGGGGGGAGGCTACACCTTC; CDR3 protein: CASGQGGGYTF
V gene: TRBV5-1; clone size: -; CDR3 length: 14; J gene: TRBJ2-7; D gene: TRBD1; CDR3 DNA: TGCGCCAGCACCTCATCCGGGACAGGCTACGAGCAGTACTTC; CDR3 protein: CASTSSGTGYEQYF
V gene: TRBV5-1; clone size: -; CDR3 length: 14; J gene: TRBJ2-7; D gene: TRBD1; CDR3 DNA: TGCGCCAGCAGCCCCCGGGACAGGGGCTACGAGCAGTACTTC; CDR3 protein: CASSPRDRGYEQYF
V gene: TRBV13; clone size: -; CDR3 length: 12; J gene: TRBJ1-2; D gene: -; CDR3 DNA: TGTGCCAGCAGCCCCATTTACTATGGCTACACCTTC; CDR3 protein: CASSPIYYGYTF
V gene: TRBV18; clone size: -; CDR3 length: 13; J gene: TRBJ1-2; D gene: -; CDR3 DNA: TGTGCCAGCTCCCGCTCTACGGTCGATGGCTACACCTTC; CDR3 protein: CASSRSTVDGYTF